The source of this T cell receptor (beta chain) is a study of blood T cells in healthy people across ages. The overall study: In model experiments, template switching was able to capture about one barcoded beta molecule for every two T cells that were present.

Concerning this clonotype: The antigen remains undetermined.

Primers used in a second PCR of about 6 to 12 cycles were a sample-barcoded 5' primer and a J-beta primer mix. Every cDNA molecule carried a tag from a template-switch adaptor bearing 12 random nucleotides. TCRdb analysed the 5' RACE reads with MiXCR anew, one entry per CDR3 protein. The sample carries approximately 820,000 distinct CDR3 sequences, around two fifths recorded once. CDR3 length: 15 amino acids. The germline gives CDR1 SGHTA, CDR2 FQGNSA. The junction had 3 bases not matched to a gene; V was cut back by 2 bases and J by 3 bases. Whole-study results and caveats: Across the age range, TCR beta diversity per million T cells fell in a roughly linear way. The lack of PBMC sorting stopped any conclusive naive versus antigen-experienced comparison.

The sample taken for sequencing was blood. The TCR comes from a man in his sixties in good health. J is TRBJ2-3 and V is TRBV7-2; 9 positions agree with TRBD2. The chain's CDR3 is CASSLLAGMTDTQYF. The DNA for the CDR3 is TGTGCCAGCAGCTTACTAGCGGGGATGACAGATACGCAGTATTTT.